These 24 T cell receptor beta chains share one sample of origin, sequenced in a study of cytomegalovirus exposure and HLA in healthy donors. Both 60 Vbeta primers and 13 Jbeta primers went into the PCR. The data were produced by immunoSEQ multiplex PCR, yet TCRdb's version contains in-frame clones alone and is incomplete. Of approximately 160,000 clones listed, 64% were seen once; the top ten hold roughly 3.1%. The sequenced material came from PBMCs. These receptors all come from a woman in her 30s in good health and CMV-seropositive.

This clone was observed once. This chain connects TRBV5-4 to TRBJ1-1, with D possibly being TRBD1 (5 bases). Per the germline V gene, CDR1 is SGHNT and CDR2 is YYREEE (reference sequence). Trimming took off 7 bases at V and 1 base at J, with 20 bases between the two ends. The CDR3 spans 16 residues. The CDR3 nucleotides read TGTGCCAGCCACGGGGGGAGGGGCCGAGGGAACACTGAAGCTTTCTTT. Its protein is CASHGGRGRGNTEAFF. Drawing the rest from reference TRBV5-4 and TRBJ1-1, the complete variable domain is ETGVTQSPTHLIKTRGQQVTLRCSSQSGHNTVSWYQQALGQGPQFIFQYYREEENGRGNFPPRFSGLQFPNYSSELNVNALELDDSALYLCASHGGRGRGNTEAFFGQGTRLTVV.

This clone was seen a single time. The V call is TRBV10-3, the J call TRBJ2-7, with a weak D call TRBD1 (5 bases). Germline-derived CDR1 and CDR2 are ENHRY and SYGVKD. Deletions cut 6 bases from V and 1 base from J, with 13 bases between. The CDR3 length is 14 residues. The CDR3 protein is CAIRTNTGSYEQYF. Here the CDR3 DNA reads TGTGCCATCAGGACAAATACAGGTTCCTACGAGCAGTACTTC.

The V and J genes are TRBV30 and TRBJ2-7; maybe TRBD2 (6 bases). Trimming took off 3 bases at V and 6 bases at J, with 21 bases between the two ends. Germline V CDR1 and CDR2: GTSNPN, SVGIG (reference sequence). This CDR3 spans 15 amino acids. CDR3: CAWRVPGAQRSEQYF. The DNA of the CDR3 is TGTGCCTGGAGAGTCCCGGGAGCGCAACGAAGCGAGCAGTACTTC.

This chain uses TRBV6-5 with TRBJ2-3, with TRBD1 as a possible D gene (6 bases). The CDR3 is 14 amino acids. Trimming stripped 4 bases from V and 1 base from J, with 9 bases between. CDR1 is MNHEY and CDR2 is SVGAGI in the germline V gene. In nucleotides, the CDR3 is TGTGCCAGCAGTTCGCGACAGGGCACAGATACGCAGTATTTT. Translating gives CASSSRQGTDTQYF.

CDR3 coding DNA: TGTGCCACCAGCAGAGATCCCCCTAAGCAGTTCTTC. Amino acid sequence: CATSRDPPKQFF. This chain uses TRBV15 with TRBJ2-1; no clear D. Trimming shortened V by 0 bases and J by 11 bases, and 8 bases separated the two germline ends. Germline CDR1 and CDR2: LNHNV and YYDKDF (reference sequence). The CDR3 consists of 12 residues. The complete variable domain, with remaining parts taken from reference TRBV15 and TRBJ2-1, reads DAMVIQNPRYQVTQFGKPVTLSCSQTLNHNVMYWYQQKSSQAPKLLFHYYDKDFNNEADTPDNFQSRRPNTSFCFLDIRSPGLGDTAMYLCATSRDPPKQFFGPGTRLTVL.

This chain links TRBV7-2 with TRBJ1-2; D gene unclear. The CDR3 extends over 13 amino acids. The germline V and J ends were trimmed by 5 bases and 4 bases, with 11 bases remaining between them. CDR1 SGHTA and CDR2 FQGNSA come from the germline V gene. CDR3 coding DNA: TGTGCCAGCAGCACCAGCGGGTTCTATGGCTACACCTTC. Amino acids: CASSTSGFYGYTF.

V and J are TRBV6-4 and TRBJ2-7; TRBD2 agrees at 9 bases. Germline assignment: CDR1 MRHNA and CDR2 SNTAGT. This CDR3 has 14 amino acids. J gave up 6 bases and V 3 bases, and 6 bases lay outside the gene matches. The DNA of the CDR3 is TGTGCCAGCAGTGAAGGGCTAGCGGGGACCGAGCAGTACTTC. This encodes CASSEGLAGTEQYF.

This clone was picked up a small number of times. The V gene is TRBV18, the J gene TRBJ2-7, with D possibly TRBD2 on 5 matching bases. V lost 2 bases and J lost 6, with 11 bases in between. Looked up from germline, CDR1 is KGHSH and CDR2 is LQKENI. The CDR3 spans 13 residues. CDR3 in amino acids: CASSPVIAGEQYF. The DNA for the CDR3 is TGTGCCAGCTCACCAGTAATCGCGGGCGAGCAGTACTTC.

The chain recombines TRBV25-1 with TRBJ1-1, with a tentative D call TRBD1 (5 bases). The V end was cut by 7 bases, the J end by 5 bases, with 14 bases between. Germline V lookup: CDR1 MGHDK, CDR2 SYGVNS. The CDR3 is 13 amino acids. CDR3: CASTTTVGTEAFF. The CDR3 bases are TGTGCCAGCACAACGACAGTCGGAACTGAAGCTTTCTTT.

This clone was counted between two and nine times. This chain links TRBV2 with TRBJ1-6; TRBD1 matches 8 bases. The CDR3 has 16 amino acids. With V trimmed by 4 bases and J by 0 bases, 2 bases remained unmatched. Looked up from germline, CDR1 is SNHLY and CDR2 is FYNNEI. The CDR3, as DNA: TGTGCCAGCAGTGGGACAGGGAGCTCCTATAATTCACCCCTCCACTTT. Translated, it gives CASSGTGSSYNSPLHF.

The DNA of the CDR3 is TGTGCCAGCATTCGGACGGCGGGCACTGAAGCTTTCTTT. It is translated as CASIRTAGTEAFF. This chain links TRBV11-3 with TRBJ1-1; D ambiguous. This CDR3 contains 13 residues. The V end was cut by 7 bases, the J end by 4 bases, with 13 bases between. CDR1 is SGHNT, CDR2 YENEEA, per germline.

The rearrangement links TRBV19 to TRBJ2-7, with D perhaps matching TRBD1 (6 bases). The CDR3 totals 15 residues. Germline V CDR1 and CDR2: LNHDA, SQIVND (reference sequence). The V end lost 3 bases, the J end lost 3 bases, and 15 bases lay between the germline ends. CDR3 bases: TGTGCCAGTAGTATCACAGGGAAAGGGCTCTACGAGCAGTACTTC. Translated, it gives CASSITGKGLYEQYF.

CDR3 DNA sequence: TGTGCCAGCAGTTCTCCGGGACAGGGGGCTCAAGGCAATCAGCCCCAGCATTTT. The encoded protein is CASSSPGQGAQGNQPQHF. The V call is TRBV28, the J call TRBJ1-5, with 12 bases matching TRBD1. CDR1 MDHEN and CDR2 SYDVKM come from the germline V gene. The CDR3 sequence is 18 residues long. Losses at the gene ends were 4 bases for V and 2 bases for J; bases not matched to a gene: 9.

The rearrangement joins TRBV5-5 to TRBJ1-6; 11 nucleotides align to TRBD1. The CDR3 has 17 amino acids. The V gene end was trimmed by 4 bases and the J gene end by 6 bases; junction bases not matched to a gene: 9. Germline CDR1 is SGHKS and CDR2 is YYEKEE (reference sequence). As DNA, the CDR3 is TGTGCCAGCAGCGCCCTCGGGACAGGGGGTTTTAATTCACCCCTCCACTTT. It yields the protein CASSALGTGGFNSPLHF. Full variable domain (rest looked up from reference TRBV5-5 and TRBJ1-6): DAGVTQSPTHLIKTRGQQVTLRCSPISGHKSVSWYQQVLGQGPQFIFQYYEKEERGRGNFPDRFSARQFPNYSSELNVNALLLGDSALYLCASSALGTGGFNSPLHFGNGTRLTVT.

This clone was detected a few times. The chain uses TRBV5-1 and TRBJ2-2; the match to TRBD1 covers 7 bases. Trimming took 4 bases from V and 0 from J; bases not matched to a gene: 6. CDR1 and CDR2 (germline): SGHRS, YFSETQ. This CDR3 has 16 residues. This chain's CDR3 is CASSAGGPSNTGELFF. CDR3 coding DNA: TGCGCCAGCAGCGCAGGGGGACCGTCGAACACCGGGGAGCTGTTTTTT.

This chain connects TRBV28 to TRBJ2-2; TRBD1 might be the D (5 bases). With 3 bases removed from V and 5 bases from J, the gap between germline ends came to 13 bases. Germline CDR1 and CDR2: MDHEN and SYDVKM. This CDR3 has 15 residues. CDR3: CASSFSRGRTGELFF. CDR3 bases: TGTGCCAGCAGTTTTTCTAGGGGTCGGACCGGGGAGCTGTTTTTT.

The CDR3 DNA sequence: TGTGCAGCGCCCAGGGAAGGGACCCAGTACTTC. Encoded protein: CAAPREGTQYF. The chain is built from TRBV6-1 and TRBJ2-5; TRBD1 is a possible D gene (5 bases). The CDR3 length is 11 residues. Looked up from germline, CDR1 is MNHNS and CDR2 is SASEGT.

The gene calls are TRBV5-4 and TRBJ2-1; 7 bases are shared with TRBD2. The germline V gene encodes CDR1 SGHNT and CDR2 YYREEE (reference sequence). The CDR3 spans 15 residues. V trimming: 4 bases; J trimming: 8 bases; junction bases outside the gene matches: 12. CDR3 DNA sequence: TGTGCCAGCAGCAGGACTAGTCCGTTATCCGATGAGCAGTTCTTC. Translated: CASSRTSPLSDEQFF.

J is TRBJ1-5 and V is TRBV5-1, with D possibly matching TRBD1 (6 bases). V lost 1 base to trimming and J lost 5 bases, with 13 bases between them. The CDR3 consists of 15 residues. Germline-derived CDR1 and CDR2 are SGHRS and YFSETQ. The CDR3 DNA follows: TGCGCCAGCAGCTTGAGGGGGGGGCAAGATCAGCCCCAGCATTTT. Translated: CASSLRGGQDQPQHF.

The rearrangement joins TRBV19 to TRBJ1-1; no definite D call. Germline-derived CDR1 and CDR2 are LNHDA and SQIVND (reference sequence). V was cut by 0 bases and J by 8 bases, with 10 bases left in between. The CDR3 covers 13 residues. CDR3 DNA: TGTGCCAGTAGTATAGATCTGTACGGGGAAGCTTTCTTT. It encodes CASSIDLYGEAFF.

This clone appeared a single time. The chain recombines TRBV27 with TRBJ1-5, with 8 bases lining up with TRBD1. V lost 5 bases and J lost 0; bases outside the gene matches: 3. The CDR3 is 15 residues long. CDR1 and CDR2 from the germline V gene are MNHEY and SMNVEV (reference sequence). The CDR3 DNA is TGTGCCAGCAGTGGACAGGGATATAGCAATCAGCCCCAGCATTTT. Amino acid sequence: CASSGQGYSNQPQHF.

The V gene is TRBV30, the J gene TRBJ1-5; D unresolved. Germline V gives CDR1 GTSNPN, CDR2 SVGIG (reference sequence). Trimming removed 7 bases from V and 4 bases from J, with 11 bases in between. The CDR3 has 12 residues. In DNA form, the CDR3 reads TGTGCCTCCAGGCGCGGGAATCAGCCCCAGCATTTT. Translating gives CASRRGNQPQHF.

The chain recombines TRBV5-1 with TRBJ1-4; 9 nucleotides line up with TRBD1. Per the germline V gene, CDR1 is SGHRS and CDR2 is YFSETQ. This CDR3 has 16 residues. V shed 4 bases, J shed 7 bases, and the junction held 11 bases outside the gene matches. The CDR3 region is CASSPPETGGGEKLFF. The DNA of the CDR3 is TGCGCCAGCAGCCCACCCGAAACAGGGGGCGGTGAAAAACTGTTTTTT.

This clone has only a few counts. The chain has TRBV13 and TRBJ2-5, with TRBD2 identical over 7 bases. The germline V gene has CDR1 PRHDT and CDR2 FYEKMQ (reference sequence). V shed 4 bases and J 5 bases; nucleotides not matched to a gene: 7. CDR3 length: 14 residues. For the CDR3, the DNA is TGTGCCAGCAGCTCAAAGACTAGCAGGGAGACCCAGTACTTC. Translation gives CASSSKTSRETQYF.